The rows below give T cell receptor beta chains drawn from one sample of a study of metastatic and nonmetastatic thyroid tumors. TCRdb re-called the PCR reads via MiXCR. The sample yields about 59,000 clones, 25% to 30% seen once. The specimen was blood. Receptors were obtained from a female donor with papillary thyroid cancer or a benign thyroid nodule (not recorded which). Some clones in this sample may be carry-over from other donors' samples. CDR3s include the opening cysteine and the closing phenylalanine or tryptophan. D genes are given only for firm matches. Clone size appears in some rows only: once, few, many, or a class for an expanded clone.

DNA: TGTGCCAGCAGTGGGGTCAGGCCATTCGGGGGTGTCGGCTACACCTTC
CDR3: CASSGVRPFGGVGYTF
D: -
V: TRBV25-1
size: -
J: TRBJ1-2

DNA: TGTGCCAGCAGCCAACAGGGTTGGGGCTACACCTTC
CDR3: CASSQQGWGYTF
D: -
V: TRBV6-2/TRBV6-3
size: few
J: TRBJ1-2

DNA: TGTGCCAGCAGCTTAGCGTGGGGGGCGGTAACAGGGAATTCACCCCTCCACTTT
CDR3: CASSLAWGAVTGNSPLHF
D: -
V: TRBV7-8
size: many
J: TRBJ1-6

DNA: TGCGCCAGCTCCCCGGGCTATAATTCACCCCTCCACTTT
CDR3: CASSPGYNSPLHF
D: -
V: TRBV5-1
size: -
J: TRBJ1-6

DNA: TGTGCCAGCAGTCTCAGGTATTACGAGCAGTACTTC
CDR3: CASSLRYYEQYF
D: -
V: TRBV6-1
size: -
J: TRBJ2-7

DNA: TGTGCCAGCAGTTTGACACCACCGGCGGGCTACACCTTC
CDR3: CASSLTPPAGYTF
D: -
V: TRBV12-3/TRBV12-4
size: medium-sized
J: TRBJ1-2

DNA: TGCGCCAGCAGCTTGTTACAAGGAGACAGCTATGGCTACACCTTC
CDR3: CASSLLQGDSYGYTF
D: -
V: TRBV5-1
size: -
J: TRBJ1-2

DNA: TGCAGTGCGGGGACTAGCGGGAGAGGACCCTACAATGAGCAGTTCTTC
CDR3: CSAGTSGRGPYNEQFF
D: TRBD2
V: TRBV20-1
size: -
J: TRBJ2-1

DNA: TGCGCCAGCAGCTCGAGGGACGGACCAAACTATGGCTACACCTTC
CDR3: CASSSRDGPNYGYTF
D: -
V: TRBV5-1
size: -
J: TRBJ1-2

DNA: TGCGCCAGCAGCTCAACAGGGGGTAAAAGTGGATCACCCCTCCACTTT
CDR3: CASSSTGGKSGSPLHF
D: TRBD1
V: TRBV5-1
size: many
J: TRBJ1-6

DNA: TGCGCCAGCAGCTTGGGGGACGGATCTCGTAACACCATATATTTT
CDR3: CASSLGDGSRNTIYF
D: -
V: TRBV5-1
size: -
J: TRBJ1-3